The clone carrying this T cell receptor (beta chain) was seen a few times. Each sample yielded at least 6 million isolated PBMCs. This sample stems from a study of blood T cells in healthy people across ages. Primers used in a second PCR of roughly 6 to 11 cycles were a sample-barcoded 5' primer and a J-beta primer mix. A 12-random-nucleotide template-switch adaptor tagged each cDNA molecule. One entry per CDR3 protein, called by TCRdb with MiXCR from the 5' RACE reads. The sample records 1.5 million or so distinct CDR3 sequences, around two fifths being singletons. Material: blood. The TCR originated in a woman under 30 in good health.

The CDR3 spells CASSESNWGAFF. CDR3 in DNA: TGCGCCAGCAGTGAGTCGAACTGGGGAGCTTTCTTT. This sequence joins TRBV10-1 and TRBJ1-1; unclear D gene. The CDR3 is 12 residues long. In germline, CDR1 is WNHNN, CDR2 SYGVQD (reference sequence). With 0 bases removed from V and 10 bases from J, the gap between germline ends came to 9 bases.